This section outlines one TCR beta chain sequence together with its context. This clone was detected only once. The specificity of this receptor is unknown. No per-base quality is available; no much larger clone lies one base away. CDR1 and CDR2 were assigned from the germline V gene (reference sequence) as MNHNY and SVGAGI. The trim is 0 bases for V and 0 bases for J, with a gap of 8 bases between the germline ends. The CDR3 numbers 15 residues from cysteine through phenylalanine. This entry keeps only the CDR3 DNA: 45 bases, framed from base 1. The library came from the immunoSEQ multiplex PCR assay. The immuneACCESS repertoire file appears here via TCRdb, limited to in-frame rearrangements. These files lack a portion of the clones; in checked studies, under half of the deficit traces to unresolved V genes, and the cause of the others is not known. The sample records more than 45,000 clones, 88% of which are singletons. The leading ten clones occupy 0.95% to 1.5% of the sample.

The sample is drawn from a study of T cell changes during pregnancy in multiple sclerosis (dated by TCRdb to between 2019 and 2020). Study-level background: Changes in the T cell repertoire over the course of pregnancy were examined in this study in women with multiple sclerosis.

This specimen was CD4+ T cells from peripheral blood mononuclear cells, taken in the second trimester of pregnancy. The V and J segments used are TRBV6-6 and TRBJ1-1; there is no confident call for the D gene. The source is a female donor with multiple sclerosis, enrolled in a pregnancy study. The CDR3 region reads CASSYSKQLNTEAFF. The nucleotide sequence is TGTGCCAGCAGTTACTCGAAACAGTTGAACACTGAAGCTTTCTTT.